This TCR beta chain was observed in a study of T cell responses to AZD1222 COVID-19 vaccine. TCRdb's copy holds only in-frame clones and misses some; the assay was immunoSEQ multiplex PCR. This table has 45,000 to 60,000 clones, around 80% appearing once. Comment on this clone: The antigen remains undetermined.

This CDR3 comprises 17 residues. Per germline, CDR1 KGHSH and CDR2 LQKENI. Trimming cost V 6 bases and J 4 bases; bases outside gene matches: 14. Whole-study findings and limits: Spike-specific TCR breadth and depth went up after people got two AZD1222 doses. There were mostly white British donors and more females than males, and clonal diversity was possibly underestimated. Across spike, vaccine-associated CD4 TCRs were found, dominant at 160-218 and 743-854. Repertoires in all cases were sampled only once the peak T cell response had passed.

Sequenced material: peripheral blood, taken on day 0 of AZD1222 vaccination. The chain has TRBV18 and TRBJ2-3, with 9 bases matching TRBD2. This clonotype was obtained from an adult in good health. The CDR3 DNA reads as TGTGCCAGCTCCCTAGCGCTAGGCGGGAGGGCCTCAGATACGCAGTATTTT. Translating it yields CASSLALGGRASDTQYF.